This record concerns one T cell receptor beta chain sequence. CDR3 length: 15 residues. Trimming cost V 5 bases and J 5 bases; bases outside gene matches: 8. The V gene's germline CDR1 is KGHSH and CDR2 LQKENI. The sample is drawn from a study of blood T cell repertoires in COVID-19. Study as a whole: The study drew acute and convalescent COVID-19 samples from the United States, Italy and Spain. In each case, the material was cDNA or gDNA derived from T cells, B-cell-depleted T cells, or PBMCs.

Study processing details: Amplification of reference gene primers provided the estimated nucleated cell counts. This table comes from immunoSEQ multiplex PCR, and its TCRdb copy is limited to in-frame clones, with some not included. From that table come the V and J calls and clone size; the DNA was used to work out D and trimming. The sample gives about 120,000 clones, 81% of which show up once; more than 9% is in the top ten. The TCR was taken from a human donor in a cohort sampled during active COVID-19. The gene calls are TRBV18 and TRBJ2-2, with TRBD1 identical over 7 bases. Source material: peripheral blood. The CDR3 loop reads CASSVSRGKTGELFF. Written as DNA, the CDR3 is TGTGCCAGCTCAGTTTCCAGGGGGAAGACCGGGGAGCTGTTTTTT. The variable domain in full, completed from reference TRBV18 and TRBJ2-2, reads NAGVMQNPRHLVRRRGQEARLRCSPMKGHSHVYWYRQLPEEGLKFMVYLQKENIIDESGMPKERFSAEFPKEGPSILRIQQVVRGDSAAYFCASSVSRGKTGELFFGEGSRLTVL.